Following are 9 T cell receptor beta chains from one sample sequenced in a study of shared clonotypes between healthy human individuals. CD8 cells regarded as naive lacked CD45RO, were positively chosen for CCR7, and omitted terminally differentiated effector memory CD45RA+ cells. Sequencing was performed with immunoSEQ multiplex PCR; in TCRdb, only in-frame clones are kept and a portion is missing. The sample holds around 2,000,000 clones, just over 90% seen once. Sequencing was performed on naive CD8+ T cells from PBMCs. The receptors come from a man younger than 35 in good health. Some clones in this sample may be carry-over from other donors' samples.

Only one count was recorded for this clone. The CDR3 loop is CASSLFGDRAHEQYF. CDR3 DNA: TGTGCCAGCAGTTTATTTGGAGACAGGGCCCACGAGCAGTACTTC. This chain uses TRBV28 with TRBJ2-7; 7 bases align to TRBD1. This CDR3 has 15 amino acids. The V gene end was trimmed by 1 base and the J gene end by 5 bases; junction bases not matched to a gene: 8. Germline CDR1 is MDHEN and CDR2 is SYDVKM.

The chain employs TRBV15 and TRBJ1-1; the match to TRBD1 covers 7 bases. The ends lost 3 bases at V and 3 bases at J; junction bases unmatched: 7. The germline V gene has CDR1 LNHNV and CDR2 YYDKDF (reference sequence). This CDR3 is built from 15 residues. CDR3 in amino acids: CATSREDRVDTEAFF. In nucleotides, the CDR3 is TGTGCCACCAGCAGGGAAGACAGGGTCGACACTGAAGCTTTCTTT.

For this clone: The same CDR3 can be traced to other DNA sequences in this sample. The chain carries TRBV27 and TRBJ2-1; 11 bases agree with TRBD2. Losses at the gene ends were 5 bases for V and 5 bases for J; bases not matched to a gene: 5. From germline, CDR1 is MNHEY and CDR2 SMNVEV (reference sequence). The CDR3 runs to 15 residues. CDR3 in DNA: TGTGCCAGCAGTGCCGGGACTAGCGGAAACAATGAGCAGTTCTTC. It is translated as CASSAGTSGNNEQFF.

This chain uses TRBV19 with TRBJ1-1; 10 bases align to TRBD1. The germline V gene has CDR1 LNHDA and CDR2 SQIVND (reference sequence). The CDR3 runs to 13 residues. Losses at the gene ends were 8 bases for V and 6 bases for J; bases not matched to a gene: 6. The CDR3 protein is CASAIGQGAEAFF. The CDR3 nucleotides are TGTGCCAGTGCGATCGGACAGGGGGCTGAAGCTTTCTTT.

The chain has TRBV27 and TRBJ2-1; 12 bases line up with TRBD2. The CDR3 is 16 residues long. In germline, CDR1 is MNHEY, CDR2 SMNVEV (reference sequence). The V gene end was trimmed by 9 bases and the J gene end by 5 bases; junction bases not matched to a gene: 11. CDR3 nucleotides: TGTGCCAGTCAGGGAGGACTAGCGGGAAAGAACAATGAGCAGTTCTTC. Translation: CASQGGLAGKNNEQFF.

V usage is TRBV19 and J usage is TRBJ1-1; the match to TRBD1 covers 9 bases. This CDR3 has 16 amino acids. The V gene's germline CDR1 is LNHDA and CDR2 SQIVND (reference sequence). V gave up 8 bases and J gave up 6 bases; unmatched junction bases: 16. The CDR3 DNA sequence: TGTGCCAGTGTGTGGGACAGGGAAGGGGTTGGGGCTGAAGCTTTCTTT. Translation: CASVWDREGVGAEAFF.

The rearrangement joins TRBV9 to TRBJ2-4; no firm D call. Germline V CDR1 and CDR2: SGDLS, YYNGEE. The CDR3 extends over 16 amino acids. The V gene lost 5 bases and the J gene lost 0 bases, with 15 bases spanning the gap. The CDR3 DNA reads TGTGCCAGCAGTGAAGACCGTCCCTTAGCCAAAAACATTCAGTACTTC. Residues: CASSEDRPLAKNIQYF.

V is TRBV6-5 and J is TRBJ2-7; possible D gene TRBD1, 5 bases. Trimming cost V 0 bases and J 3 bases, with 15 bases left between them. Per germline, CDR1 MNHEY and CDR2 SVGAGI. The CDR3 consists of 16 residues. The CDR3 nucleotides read TGTGCCAGCAGTTACTCGATCTCCAGGGTAGGCTACGAGCAGTACTTC. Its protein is CASSYSISRVGYEQYF.

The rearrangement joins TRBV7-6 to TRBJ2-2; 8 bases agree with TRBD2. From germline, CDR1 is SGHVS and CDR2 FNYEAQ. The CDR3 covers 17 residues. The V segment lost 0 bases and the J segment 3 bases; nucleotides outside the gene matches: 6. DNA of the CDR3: TGTGCCAGCAGCTTAGCGCCACGGGAGGGTGACACCGGGGAGCTGTTTTTT. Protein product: CASSLAPREGDTGELFF. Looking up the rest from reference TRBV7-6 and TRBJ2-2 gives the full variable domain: GAGVSQSPRYKVTKRGQDVALRCDPISGHVSLYWYRQALGQGPEFLTYFNYEAQQDKSGLPNDRFSAERPEGSISTLTIQRTEQRDSAMYRCASSLAPREGDTGELFFGEGSRLTVL.